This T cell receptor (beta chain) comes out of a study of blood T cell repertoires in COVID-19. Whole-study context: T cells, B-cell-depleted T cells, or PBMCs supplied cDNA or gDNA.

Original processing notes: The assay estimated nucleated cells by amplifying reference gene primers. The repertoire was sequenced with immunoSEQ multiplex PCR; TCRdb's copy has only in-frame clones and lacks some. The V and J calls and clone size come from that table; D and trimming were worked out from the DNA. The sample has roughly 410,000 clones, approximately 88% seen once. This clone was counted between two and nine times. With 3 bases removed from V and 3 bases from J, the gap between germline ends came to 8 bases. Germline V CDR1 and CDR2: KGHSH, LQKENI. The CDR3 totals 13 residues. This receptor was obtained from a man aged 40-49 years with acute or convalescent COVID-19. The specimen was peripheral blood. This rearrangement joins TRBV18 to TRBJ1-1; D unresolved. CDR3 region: CASSPEGYTEAFF. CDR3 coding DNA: TGTGCCAGCTCACCGGAGGGTTACACTGAAGCTTTCTTT. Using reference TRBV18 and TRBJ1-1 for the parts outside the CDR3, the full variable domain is NAGVMQNPRHLVRRRGQEARLRCSPMKGHSHVYWYRQLPEEGLKFMVYLQKENIIDESGMPKERFSAEFPKEGPSILRIQQVVRGDSAAYFCASSPEGYTEAFFGQGTRLTVV.